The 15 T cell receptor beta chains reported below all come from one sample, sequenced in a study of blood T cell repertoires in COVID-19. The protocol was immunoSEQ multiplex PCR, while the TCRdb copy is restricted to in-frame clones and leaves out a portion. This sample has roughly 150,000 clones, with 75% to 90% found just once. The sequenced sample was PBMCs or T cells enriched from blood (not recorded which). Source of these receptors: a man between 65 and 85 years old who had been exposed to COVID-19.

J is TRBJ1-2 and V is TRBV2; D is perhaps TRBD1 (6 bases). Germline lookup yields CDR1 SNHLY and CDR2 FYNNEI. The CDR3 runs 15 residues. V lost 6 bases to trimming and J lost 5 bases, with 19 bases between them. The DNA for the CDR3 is TGTGCCAGCAGGGAACGACAGGCCCGAGGGTATGGCTACACCTTC. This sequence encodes CASRERQARGYGYTF.

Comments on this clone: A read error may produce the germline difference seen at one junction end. DNA of the CDR3: TGTGCCAGCAGATCCGACAAATGTGCCTTC. It codes for CASRSDKCAF. The chain joins TRBV3-1 (or the pseudogene TRBV3-2) to TRBJ1-2; D gene unclear. CDR3 size: 10 residues. The V gene's germline CDR1 is LGHDT and CDR2 YNNKEL (reference sequence).

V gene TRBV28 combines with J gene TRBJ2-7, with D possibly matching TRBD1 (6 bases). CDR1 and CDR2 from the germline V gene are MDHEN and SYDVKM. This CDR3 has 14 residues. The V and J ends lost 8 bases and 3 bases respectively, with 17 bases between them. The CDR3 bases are TGTGCCAGCTCCCGAACTGGACAGCTCTACGAGCAGTACTTC. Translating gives CASSRTGQLYEQYF. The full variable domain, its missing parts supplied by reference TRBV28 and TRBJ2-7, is DVKVTQSSRYLVKRTGEKVFLECVQDMDHENMFWYRQDPGLGLRLIYFSYDVKMKEKGDIPEGYSVSREKKERFSLILESASTNQTSMYLCASSRTGQLYEQYFGPGTRLTVT.

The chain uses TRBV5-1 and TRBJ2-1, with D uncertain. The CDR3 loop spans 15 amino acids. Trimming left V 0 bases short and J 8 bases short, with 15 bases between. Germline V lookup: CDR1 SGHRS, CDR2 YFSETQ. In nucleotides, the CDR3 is TGCGCCAGCAGCTTGGACTTTTTTGTTGTTTATGAGCAGTTCTTC. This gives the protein CASSLDFFVVYEQFF.

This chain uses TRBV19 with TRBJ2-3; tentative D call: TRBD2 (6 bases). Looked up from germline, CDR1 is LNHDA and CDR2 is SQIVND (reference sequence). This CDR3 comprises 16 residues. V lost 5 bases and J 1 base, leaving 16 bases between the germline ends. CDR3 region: CASSPPRGIGTDTQYF. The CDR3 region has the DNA TGTGCCAGTAGTCCCCCCCGGGGGATAGGCACAGATACGCAGTATTTT. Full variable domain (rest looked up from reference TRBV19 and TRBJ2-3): DGGITQSPKYLFRKEGQNVTLSCEQNLNHDAMYWYRQDPGQGLRLIYYSQIVNDFQKGDIAEGYSVSREKKESFPLTVTSAQKNPTAFYLCASSPPRGIGTDTQYFGPGTRLTVL.

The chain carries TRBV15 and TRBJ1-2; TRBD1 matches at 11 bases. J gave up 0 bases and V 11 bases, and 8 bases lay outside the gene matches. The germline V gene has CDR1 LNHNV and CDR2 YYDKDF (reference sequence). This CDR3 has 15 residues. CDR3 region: CAARTGGQSNYGYTF. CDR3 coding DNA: TGTGCCGCCCGGACAGGGGGCCAATCTAACTATGGCTACACCTTC.

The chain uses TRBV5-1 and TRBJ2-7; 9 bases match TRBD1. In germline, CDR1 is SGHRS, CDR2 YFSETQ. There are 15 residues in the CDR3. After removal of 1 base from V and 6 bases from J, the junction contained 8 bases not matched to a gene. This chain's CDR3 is CASSLRQGVNGEQYF. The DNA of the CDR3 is TGCGCCAGCAGCTTGCGACAGGGGGTCAACGGCGAGCAGTACTTC.

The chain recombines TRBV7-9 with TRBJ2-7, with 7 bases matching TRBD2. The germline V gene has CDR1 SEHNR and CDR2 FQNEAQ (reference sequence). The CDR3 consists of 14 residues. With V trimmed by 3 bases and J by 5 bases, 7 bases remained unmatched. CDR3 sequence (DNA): TGTGCCAGCAGCTTTGGGACGGGGAGGGACGAGCAGTACTTC. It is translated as CASSFGTGRDEQYF.

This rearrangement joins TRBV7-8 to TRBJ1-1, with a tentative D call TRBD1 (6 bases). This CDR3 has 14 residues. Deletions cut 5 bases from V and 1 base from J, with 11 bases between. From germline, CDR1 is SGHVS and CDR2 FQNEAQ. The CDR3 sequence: CASSPQGQNTEAFF. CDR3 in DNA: TGTGCCAGCAGCCCACAGGGCCAGAACACTGAAGCTTTCTTT.

The CDR3 loop is CASSDRVARGYEQYF. The CDR3 bases are TGTGCCAGTAGTGATCGGGTCGCAAGGGGCTACGAGCAGTACTTC. The rearrangement links TRBV19 to TRBJ2-7, with D perhaps matching TRBD1 (5 bases). V dropped 5 bases and J dropped 3 bases, with 17 bases sitting between them. The CDR3 has 15 amino acids. Germline V CDR1 and CDR2: LNHDA, SQIVND (reference sequence).

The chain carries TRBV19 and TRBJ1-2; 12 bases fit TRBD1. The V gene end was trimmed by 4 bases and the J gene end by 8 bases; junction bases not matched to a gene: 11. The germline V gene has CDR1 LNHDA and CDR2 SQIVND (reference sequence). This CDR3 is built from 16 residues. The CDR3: CASSTKPGTGGAGYTF. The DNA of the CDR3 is TGTGCCAGTAGTACCAAACCCGGGACAGGGGGCGCCGGCTACACCTTC.

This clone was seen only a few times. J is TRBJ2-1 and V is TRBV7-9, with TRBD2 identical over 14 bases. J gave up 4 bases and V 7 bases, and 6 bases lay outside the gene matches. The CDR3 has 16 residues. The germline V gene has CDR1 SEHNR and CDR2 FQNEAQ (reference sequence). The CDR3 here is CASKGTSGRGYNEQFF. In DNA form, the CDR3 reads TGTGCCAGCAAAGGGACTAGCGGGAGAGGGTACAATGAGCAGTTCTTC. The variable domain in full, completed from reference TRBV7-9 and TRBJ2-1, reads DTGVSQNPRHKITKRGQNVTFRCDPISEHNRLYWYRQTLGQGPEFLTYFQNEAQLEKSRLLSDRFSAERPKGSFSTLEIQRTEQGDSAMYLCASKGTSGRGYNEQFFGPGTRLTVL.

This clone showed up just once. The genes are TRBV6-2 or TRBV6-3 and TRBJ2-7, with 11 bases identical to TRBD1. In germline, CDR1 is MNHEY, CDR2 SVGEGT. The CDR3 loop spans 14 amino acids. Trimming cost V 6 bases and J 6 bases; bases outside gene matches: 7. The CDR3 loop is CASSLRTGGAEQYF. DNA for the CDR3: TGTGCCAGCAGCCTCCGGACAGGGGGCGCCGAGCAGTACTTC.

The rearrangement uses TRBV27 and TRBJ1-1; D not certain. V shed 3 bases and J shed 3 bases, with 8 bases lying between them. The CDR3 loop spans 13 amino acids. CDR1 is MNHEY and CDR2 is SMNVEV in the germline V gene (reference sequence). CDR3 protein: CASSFREHTEAFF. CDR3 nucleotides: TGTGCCAGCAGTTTCCGGGAACACACTGAAGCTTTCTTT.

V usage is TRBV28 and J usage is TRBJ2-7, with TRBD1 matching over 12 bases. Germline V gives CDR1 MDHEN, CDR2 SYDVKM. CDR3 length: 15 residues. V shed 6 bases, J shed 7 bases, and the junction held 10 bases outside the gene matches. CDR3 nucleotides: TGTGCCAGCAGCGCGTCGGGACAGGGGGCGAAAGAGCAGTACTTC. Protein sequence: CASSASGQGAKEQYF.